One sample yielded the 26 T cell receptor beta chains listed below, sequenced in a study of blood T cells in healthy people across ages. A second roughly 6 to 12 cycle PCR used barcoded and J-beta primers. From the 5' RACE reads, TCRdb called clonotypes with MiXCR, one entry per CDR3 protein. The sample consists of 730,000 or so distinct CDR3 sequences, about 42% of them appearing once. The material sequenced was blood. The receptors were gathered from a woman aged 55 to 70 in good health.

This clonotype was observed a handful of times. The gene calls are TRBV5-1 and TRBJ2-7; D possibly corresponds to TRBD1 (5 bases). V was trimmed by 7 bases and J by 2 bases, leaving 22 bases between them. This CDR3 region has 16 residues. Germline CDR1 SGHRS, CDR2 YFSETQ. CDR3 coding DNA: TGCGCCAGCCGCATTAGTACAGGTAACAAAGCCTACGAGCAGTACTTC. Translated, it gives CASRISTGNKAYEQYF. Variable domain in full (rest from reference TRBV5-1 and TRBJ2-7): KAGVTQTPRYLIKTRGQQVTLSCSPISGHRSVSWYQQTPGQGLQFLFEYFSETQRNKGNFPGRFSGRQFSNSRSEMNVSTLELGDSALYLCASRISTGNKAYEQYFGPGTRLTVT.

V gene TRBV6-6 combines with J gene TRBJ1-5; unclear D gene. The CDR3 consists of 14 residues. Germline CDR1 and CDR2: MNHNY and SVGAGI (reference sequence). V lost 2 bases and J lost 5, with 10 bases in between. The CDR3 nucleotides read TGTGCCAGCAGTTACCCCAGCTTCGATCAGCCCCAGCATTTT. Translation gives CASSYPSFDQPQHF.

At least ten counts were recorded for this clonotype. The chain has TRBV10-3 and TRBJ2-5; TRBD2 is a possible D gene (5 bases). This CDR3 has 19 residues. Trimming removed 3 bases at V and 0 bases at J, with 23 bases between. CDR1 ENHRY and CDR2 SYGVKD come from the germline V gene. CDR3 sequence: CAISEKGGEGRGYQETQYF. The DNA for the CDR3 is TGTGCCATCAGTGAAAAAGGCGGAGAGGGTAGAGGGTACCAAGAGACCCAGTACTTC.

This chain uses TRBV11-1 with TRBJ2-7; D possibly matches TRBD1 or TRBD2 (7 bases each). V shed 5 bases and J shed 7 bases, with 21 bases lying between them. The CDR3 contains 15 residues. The germline V gene has CDR1 SGHAT and CDR2 FQDESV (reference sequence). The CDR3 DNA reads as TGTGCCAGCAGCCCAGGGGGGGGGCTGTACAATGAGCAGTACTTC. This translates into CASSPGGGLYNEQYF.

The CDR3: CASSPFYPSGGIYEQYF. The CDR3 bases are TGTGCCAGCAGCCCCTTCTACCCTAGCGGGGGTATTTACGAGCAGTACTTC. J is TRBJ2-7 and V is TRBV3-1, with 10 bases identical to TRBD2. The ends lost 4 bases at V and 4 bases at J; junction bases unmatched: 13. CDR1 and CDR2 from the germline V gene are LGHDT and YNNKEL (reference sequence). The length of the CDR3 is 17 residues.

This clonotype was recorded a few times. This sequence joins TRBV11-2 and TRBJ1-1, with D unresolved. V dropped 1 base and J dropped 6 bases, with 12 bases sitting between them. The CDR3 spans 14 residues. Germline V gene sequence: CDR1 SGHAT, CDR2 FQNNGV. The CDR3 protein is CASSLGQRTAEAFF. The DNA for the CDR3 is TGTGCCAGCAGCTTAGGGCAAAGGACCGCTGAAGCTTTCTTT.

V usage is TRBV7-2 and J usage is TRBJ1-4, with D possibly matching TRBD1 (5 bases). The V end was cut by 2 bases, the J end by 7 bases, with 11 bases between. Germline loops: CDR1 SGHTA, CDR2 FQGNSA. The CDR3 is made up of 14 amino acids. CDR3 sequence: CASSLQKGSEKLFF. In DNA form, the CDR3 reads TGTGCCAGCAGCTTACAGAAGGGGAGTGAAAAACTGTTTTTT.

The rearrangement uses TRBV6-2 or TRBV6-3 and TRBJ2-3, with TRBD2 identical over 11 bases. V shed 4 bases and J 0 bases; nucleotides not matched to a gene: 9. The CDR3 has 18 amino acids. Germline CDR1 reads MNHEY; CDR2 reads SVGEGT. CDR3 sequence reads: CASSLGLAAARSTDTQYF. CDR3 nucleotides: TGTGCCAGCAGTTTGGGACTAGCGGCCGCGAGGAGCACAGATACGCAGTATTTT.

This chain uses TRBV25-1 with TRBJ1-5, with TRBD1 identical over 7 bases. Germline V gene sequence: CDR1 MGHDK, CDR2 SYGVNS. V trimming: 6 bases; J trimming: 6 bases; junction bases outside the gene matches: 5. The CDR3 sequence is 13 residues long. The CDR3 DNA reads TGTGCCAGCAGAGACAGGGATACTCAGCCCCAGCATTTT. Its translation: CASRDRDTQPQHF.

This clonotype was picked up one time. V gene TRBV21-1 combines with J gene TRBJ1-5. TRBV21-1 is a pseudogene. CDR3 length: 14 amino acids. The chain's CDR3 is CASSKAASLSAQHF. CDR3 nucleotide sequence: TGTGCCAGCAGCAAAGCGGCGTCTTTGTCGGCCCAGCATTTT.

The chain links TRBV20-1 to TRBJ2-1; 8 bases are a match to TRBD2. The germline CDR1 and CDR2 sequences are DFQATT and SNEGSKA (reference sequence). The CDR3 consists of 14 residues. V shed 5 bases and J 5 bases; nucleotides not matched to a gene: 8. This chain's CDR3 is CSAPRLALNNEQFF. For the CDR3, the DNA is TGCAGTGCTCCAAGACTAGCGCTAAACAATGAGCAGTTCTTC.

The chain recombines TRBV12-5 with TRBJ2-7; the D gene is possibly TRBD1 (5 bases). The CDR3 is made up of 15 amino acids. Germline CDR1 is LGHNT and CDR2 is FRNRAP. The V end was cut by 0 bases, the J end by 0 bases, with 9 bases between. The chain's CDR3 is CASGLVDRRSYEQYF. The DNA of the CDR3 is TGTGCTAGTGGTTTGGTAGACAGACGCTCCTACGAGCAGTACTTC.

The chain has TRBV5-4 and TRBJ2-5; a weak D match, TRBD1 (6 bases). This CDR3 spans 14 amino acids. The V end lost 3 bases, the J end lost 1 base, and 10 bases lay between the germline ends. Germline assignment: CDR1 SGHNT and CDR2 YYREEE (reference sequence). CDR3 coding DNA: TGTGCCAGCAGCTCCCGGACAGTCCAAGAGACCCAGTACTTC. Encoded protein: CASSSRTVQETQYF.

This clonotype was seen once. The V and J genes are TRBV7-9 and TRBJ2-1; 13 bases fit TRBD2. This CDR3 region has 16 residues. Germline CDR1 is SEHNR and CDR2 is FQNEAQ (reference sequence). The V and J ends lost 5 bases and 4 bases, in that order; junction bases with no gene match: 5. CDR3 sequence reads: CASSELAGGTYNEQFF. Here the CDR3 DNA reads TGTGCCAGCAGCGAACTAGCGGGAGGGACATACAATGAGCAGTTCTTC.

The genes are TRBV11-1 and TRBJ2-3, with TRBD2 matching over 10 bases. The V gene's germline CDR1 is SGHAT and CDR2 FQDESV (reference sequence). The CDR3 covers 15 residues. V trimming: 2 bases; J trimming: 4 bases; junction bases outside the gene matches: 3. The DNA for the CDR3 is TGTGCCAGCAGCTTATTAGCGGGAGGTTCAGATACGCAGTATTTT. It translates to CASSLLAGGSDTQYF.

This clonotype was seen only a few times. The V and J genes are TRBV30 and TRBJ1-1; D remains ambiguous. Germline loops: CDR1 GTSNPN, CDR2 SVGIG (reference sequence). With 7 bases removed from V and 1 base from J, the gap between germline ends came to 22 bases. The CDR3 consists of 16 residues. The CDR3 loop is CASPKVDSFTNTEAFF. Here the CDR3 DNA reads TGTGCCTCCCCGAAAGTGGATTCCTTCACGAACACTGAAGCTTTCTTT.

J is TRBJ2-7 and V is TRBV2, with D perhaps TRBD1 (6 bases). Gene TRBJ2-4 matches the end of the DNA better, so the J call may be wrong. This CDR3 contains 14 residues. CDR1 is SNHLY, CDR2 FYNNEI, per germline. The CDR3 sequence is CASSVQGVGNIQYF. Written as DNA, the CDR3 is TGTGCCAGCAGTGTACAGGGCGTTGGAAACATTCAGTACTTC.

Turning to this clonotype: The limits of the CDR3 on the DNA are not certain, so only TCRdb's listed CDR3 is given. The rearrangement links TRBV21-1 to TRBJ1-2; the table's D call TRBD1 went unverified against the DNA. TRBV21-1 is classified as a pseudogene. The CDR3 spans 17 residues, counting both ends. The CDR3 loop reads CASSKVSNRAHNYGCTF.

This clonotype was picked up one time. V gene TRBV15 combines with J gene TRBJ2-6; D uncertain. Germline loops: CDR1 LNHNV, CDR2 YYDKDF (reference sequence). Trimming left V 6 bases short and J 2 bases short, with 11 bases between. This CDR3 has 15 residues. The CDR3 nucleotides read TGTGCCACCAGTGATGGTAGCCCTGGGGCCAACGTCCTGACTTTC. It translates to CATSDGSPGANVLTF.

The rearrangement joins TRBV11-1 to TRBJ2-2; 8 positions match TRBD1. The CDR3 has 16 amino acids. Losses at the gene ends were 5 bases for V and 6 bases for J; bases not matched to a gene: 11. Germline loops: CDR1 SGHAT, CDR2 FQDESV (reference sequence). The CDR3 DNA reads TGTGCCAGCAGCGACGGAGGACAGGGCCTGGCCGGGGAGCTGTTTTTT. As protein: CASSDGGQGLAGELFF.

V gene TRBV9 combines with J gene TRBJ2-7; 8 bases line up with TRBD2. CDR3 length: 16 amino acids. Trimming at V came to 0 bases and at J to 4 bases, leaving 9 bases not matched to a gene. Germline assignment: CDR1 SGDLS and CDR2 YYNGEE. CDR3 sequence: CASSVEGSGEWYEQYF. DNA for the CDR3: TGTGCCAGCAGCGTAGAAGGTAGCGGGGAGTGGTACGAGCAGTACTTC. Full variable domain (rest looked up from reference TRBV9 and TRBJ2-7): DSGVTQTPKHLITATGQRVTLRCSPRSGDLSVYWYQQSLDQGLQFLIQYYNGEERAKGNILERFSAQQFPDLHSELNLSSLELGDSALYFCASSVEGSGEWYEQYFGPGTRLTVT.

With respect to this clonotype: A read error may produce the germline difference seen at one junction end. This chain links TRBV6-2 or TRBV6-3 with TRBJ1-1; D possibly corresponds to TRBD1 (5 bases). The CDR3 covers 14 residues. Germline CDR1 is MNHEY and CDR2 is SVGEGT. CDR3 nucleotide sequence: TGTGCCTGCAGTTACCAGGGAACAGTCACTGAAGCTTTCTTT. It yields the protein CACSYQGTVTEAFF.

The CDR3 loop is CATSLTAGNEQFF. The CDR3, as DNA: TGTGCCACCAGTCTTACAGCAGGCAATGAGCAGTTCTTC. J is TRBJ2-1 and V is TRBV24-1; D is unclear. V was trimmed by 6 bases and J by 6 bases, leaving 11 bases between them. This CDR3 has 13 residues. CDR1 is KGHDR and CDR2 is SFDVKD in the germline V gene.

J is TRBJ1-2 and V is TRBV2, with a weak D call TRBD1 (6 bases). Germline CDR1 SNHLY, CDR2 FYNNEI. V lost 6 bases, J lost 8 bases, and 16 bases lay in between. The CDR3 contains 13 residues. DNA of the CDR3: TGTGCCAGCAGCGAGAACAGGGAAGGGGGCTACACCTTC. Translating it yields CASSENREGGYTF. The full variable domain, with the rest looked up from reference TRBV2 and TRBJ1-2, is EPEVTQTPSHQVTQMGQEVILRCVPISNHLYFYWYRQILGQKVEFLVSFYNNEISEKSEIFDDQFSVERPDGSNFTLKIRSTKLEDSAMYFCASSENREGGYTFGSGTRLTVV.

This clonotype was seen repeatedly, ten times or more. This sequence joins TRBV12-3 or TRBV12-4 and TRBJ2-1; D ambiguous. Trimming took 7 bases from V and 5 from J, leaving 33 bases between them. This CDR3 spans 20 amino acids. CDR3 nucleotide sequence: TGTGCCAGCACCCGAGAACAACTCGCCCAGCTGTCCTCATCCAACAATGAGCAGTTCTTC. Protein sequence: CASTREQLAQLSSSNNEQFF.

This clonotype was detected many times. An end of the junction differs from the germline gene, which may be a read error. The rearrangement joins TRBV5-1 to TRBJ1-1, with D unresolved. Per germline, CDR1 SGHRS and CDR2 YFSETQ. The CDR3 sequence is 14 residues long. CDR3 sequence (DNA): TGTGCCAGCAGCTTAGTAGGCGAGAACACTGAAGCTTTCTTT. Encoded protein: CASSLVGENTEAFF. Variable domain in full (rest from reference TRBV5-1 and TRBJ1-1): KAGVTQTPRYLIKTRGQQVTLSCSPISGHRSVSWYQQTPGQGLQFLFEYFSETQRNKGNFPGRFSGRQFSNSRSEMNVSTLELGDSALYLCASSLVGENTEAFFGQGTRLTVV.